These 23 T cell receptor beta chains share one sample of origin, sequenced in a study of blood T cell repertoires in COVID-19. TCRdb keeps only in-frame clones here, not all; method: immunoSEQ multiplex PCR. In the table there are around 120,000 clones, more than 75% of which are singletons. Material for sequencing was peripheral blood. These receptors were taken from a woman in her sixties or seventies with acute or convalescent COVID-19.

Only one count was recorded for this clone. The chain is built from TRBV18 and TRBJ1-1; D may be TRBD1 (6 bases). In germline, CDR1 is KGHSH, CDR2 LQKENI. The CDR3 is 13 amino acids. The V and J ends lost 7 bases and 0 bases respectively, with 9 bases between them. CDR3 nucleotides: TGTGCCAGCTTAGGACAGCTGAACACTGAAGCTTTCTTT. Its translation is CASLGQLNTEAFF.

The CDR3 sequence is CALGNLPGVETQYF. The CDR3 DNA is TGTGCCTTGGGAAACCTACCGGGGGTCGAGACCCAGTACTTC. V and J are TRBV30 and TRBJ2-5; D is possibly TRBD2 (6 bases). CDR1 and CDR2 (germline): GTSNPN, SVGIG (reference sequence). The V gene lost 7 bases and the J gene lost 5 bases, with 20 bases spanning the gap. The CDR3 length is 14 residues.

The CDR3 loop reads CASSVKVGTGVADTQYF. In DNA form, the CDR3 reads TGTGCCAGCAGCGTGAAGGTCGGGACAGGGGTGGCAGATACGCAGTATTTT. V and J are TRBV9 and TRBJ2-3, with 10 bases matching TRBD1. The CDR3 runs 17 residues. Germline CDR1 SGDLS, CDR2 YYNGEE. V gave up 2 bases and J gave up 4 bases; unmatched junction bases: 10.

This clone was seen a single time. V gene TRBV28 combines with J gene TRBJ2-7; 7 positions agree with TRBD1. Germline CDR1 is MDHEN and CDR2 is SYDVKM. The CDR3 totals 15 residues. V lost 4 bases and J lost 3; bases outside the gene matches: 9. For the CDR3, the DNA is TGTGCCAGCAGTTACTCGACAGGGCTCGGCTACGAGCAGTACTTC. Its protein is CASSYSTGLGYEQYF.

The chain recombines TRBV27 with TRBJ2-7; D uncertain. The CDR3 runs to 12 residues. Germline V gene sequence: CDR1 MNHEY, CDR2 SMNVEV (reference sequence). V shed 5 bases and J shed 7 bases, with 12 bases lying between them. CDR3: CASSPDFREQYF. For the CDR3, the DNA is TGTGCCAGCAGTCCAGACTTTCGGGAGCAGTACTTC.

The rearrangement joins TRBV10-2 to TRBJ2-2; tentative D call: TRBD2 (6 bases). This CDR3 has 14 residues. CDR1 and CDR2 (germline): WSHSY, SAAADI. Trimming removed 6 bases at V and 1 base at J, with 9 bases between. The CDR3 region is CASRGGVNTGELFF. In DNA, the CDR3 is TGCGCCAGCAGGGGGGGAGTGAACACCGGGGAGCTGTTTTTT.

V usage is TRBV28 and J usage is TRBJ1-5; tentatively, D is TRBD1 (5 bases). CDR3 length equals 15 residues. Germline loops: CDR1 MDHEN, CDR2 SYDVKM. Trimming removed 5 bases from V and 2 bases from J, with 13 bases in between. The CDR3 DNA reads TGTGCCAGCAGTGGGGCCACAGCAGGCAATCAGCCCCAGCATTTT. Its protein product is CASSGATAGNQPQHF.

This chain links TRBV28 with TRBJ2-3; 9 nucleotides agree with TRBD1. V shed 8 bases, J shed 5 bases, and the junction held 5 bases outside the gene matches. CDR1 is MDHEN and CDR2 is SYDVKM in the germline V gene. This CDR3 is built from 13 residues. This chain's CDR3 is CASGTGYGDTQYF. The CDR3 nucleotides read TGTGCCAGCGGGACAGGGTACGGAGATACGCAGTATTTT.

The chain links TRBV6-5 to TRBJ1-5; 7 nucleotides match TRBD1. The CDR3 spans 15 residues. With V trimmed by 5 bases and J by 0 bases, 4 bases remained unmatched. CDR1 is MNHEY and CDR2 is SVGAGI in the germline V gene. The CDR3, as DNA: TGTGCCAGCAGTCGACAGGGATATAGCAATCAGCCCCAGCATTTT. This codes for CASSRQGYSNQPQHF.

The chain is built from TRBV5-5 and TRBJ1-1; TRBD1 is a possible D gene (6 bases). Per germline, CDR1 SGHKS and CDR2 YYEKEE (reference sequence). This CDR3 is built from 15 residues. Trimming removed 5 bases at V and 0 bases at J, with 14 bases between. The CDR3, as DNA: TGTGCCAGCAGTTCCTCCGGGACAATGAACACTGAAGCTTTCTTT. Protein product: CASSSSGTMNTEAFF.

This chain uses TRBV9 with TRBJ2-7; 8 bases map to TRBD1. Germline V gives CDR1 SGDLS, CDR2 YYNGEE. V shed 3 bases and J 6 bases; nucleotides not matched to a gene: 14. The CDR3 is made up of 16 amino acids. CDR3 in amino acids: CASSGSGTGSAAEQYF. In nucleotides, the CDR3 is TGTGCCAGCAGCGGGTCCGGGACAGGTAGCGCGGCCGAGCAGTACTTC.

This clone was seen more than once but under ten times. V gene TRBV24-1 combines with J gene TRBJ1-5; TRBD1 matches 10 bases. CDR3 length: 16 residues. Germline lookup yields CDR1 KGHDR and CDR2 SFDVKD. V was pared by 2 bases and J by 2 bases, with 2 bases of the junction left unmatched. In nucleotides, the CDR3 is TGTGCCACCAGTGATTCCGGGACAGGGGGCAATCAGCCCCAGCATTTT. It specifies CATSDSGTGGNQPQHF.

V and J are TRBV2 and TRBJ1-6, with TRBD1 matching 8 bases. V was clipped by 6 bases and J by 6 bases; unmatched bases: 4. Germline V gene lookup returns CDR1 SNHLY and CDR2 FYNNEI. This CDR3 has 14 amino acids. CDR3 DNA sequence: TGTGCCAGCAGGCAGCAGGGGGCTAATTCACCCCTCCACTTT. This gives the protein CASRQQGANSPLHF.

CDR3 sequence: CASSYSLGGLDQPQHF. In DNA form, the CDR3 reads TGTGCCAGCAGTTACTCATTGGGAGGGCTAGATCAGCCCCAGCATTTT. The chain joins TRBV6-6 to TRBJ1-5; D gene ambiguous. CDR3 size: 16 residues. Germline V gene data show CDR1 as MNHNY and CDR2 as SVGAGI (reference sequence). The V and J ends lost 0 bases and 5 bases respectively, with 14 bases between them.

The DNA of the CDR3 is TGCGCCAGCAGCCCGGGACAGAGCTATGGCTACACCTTC. Protein product: CASSPGQSYGYTF. The J gene is TRBJ1-2, the V gene TRBV10-1, with TRBD1 matching 7 bases. Germline values: CDR1 WNHNN, CDR2 SYGVQD (reference sequence). This CDR3 is 13 amino acids long. After removal of 6 bases from V and 4 bases from J, the junction contained 5 bases not matched to a gene.

The V call is TRBV4-1, the J call TRBJ1-2; 7 bases are a match to TRBD1. The J segment lost 4 bases and the V segment lost 2 bases, leaving 10 bases of the junction unmatched. Germline CDR1 MGHRA, CDR2 YSYEKL. This CDR3 has 16 amino acids. Here the CDR3 reads CASSQTSSTGTYGYTF. The CDR3 coding sequence is TGCGCCAGCAGCCAAACATCCTCGACAGGGACCTATGGCTACACCTTC.

The chain carries TRBV2 and TRBJ1-6, with D tentatively TRBD1 (6 bases). The V gene lost 5 bases and the J gene lost 3 bases, with 11 bases spanning the gap. The length of the CDR3 is 15 residues. Germline V gives CDR1 SNHLY, CDR2 FYNNEI. DNA of the CDR3: TGTGCCAGCAGTTCACAGGGCCACTATAATTCACCCCTCCACTTT. This codes for CASSSQGHYNSPLHF.

In its sample, this clone was seen once. This rearrangement joins TRBV3-1 (or the pseudogene TRBV3-2) to TRBJ1-2, with D possibly being TRBD1 (5 bases). The germline V gene has CDR1 LGHDT and CDR2 YNNKEL (reference sequence). V lost 7 bases to trimming and J lost 0 bases, with 9 bases between them. The CDR3 contains 13 residues. CDR3 protein: CASTDRTNYGYTF. The CDR3 region has the DNA TGTGCCAGCACCGACAGAACTAACTATGGCTACACCTTC.

This clone was seen only once. The V call is TRBV5-4, the J call TRBJ2-1, with 9 bases that match TRBD2. The CDR3 consists of 17 residues. CDR1 and CDR2 (germline): SGHNT, YYREEE (reference sequence). Trimming removed 5 bases from V and 3 bases from J; junction bases left unmatched: 12. DNA of the CDR3: TGTGCCAGCAGGTACGCGGGTGGACTAGCGCGCTACAATGAGCAGTTCTTC. Its translation is CASRYAGGLARYNEQFF.

The chain couples TRBV21-1 to TRBJ1-2. TRBV21-1 counts as a pseudogene. The CDR3 contains 15 residues. The CDR3 region has the DNA TGTGCCAGCAGCTCCGGGGGGGGGACAGCTTATGGCTACACCTTC. Its translation: CASSSGGGTAYGYTF.

This chain joins TRBV5-1 and TRBJ1-5, with 7 bases identical to TRBD1. J was trimmed by 2 bases and V by 0 bases; bases with no gene match: 5. This CDR3 is built from 16 residues. CDR1 SGHRS and CDR2 YFSETQ come from the germline V gene. The CDR3 reads CASSLGPTGGNQPQHF. DNA for the CDR3: TGCGCCAGCAGCTTGGGGCCTACAGGGGGCAATCAGCCCCAGCATTTT. The variable domain in full, with the rest retrieved from reference TRBV5-1 and TRBJ1-5, is KAGVTQTPRYLIKTRGQQVTLSCSPISGHRSVSWYQQTPGQGLQFLFEYFSETQRNKGNFPGRFSGRQFSNSRSEMNVSTLELGDSALYLCASSLGPTGGNQPQHFGDGTRLSIL.

The chain uses TRBV5-4 and TRBJ2-5, with TRBD2 identical over 15 bases. CDR3 length equals 15 residues. The J segment lost 5 bases and the V segment lost 4 bases, leaving 3 bases of the junction unmatched. The germline V gene encodes CDR1 SGHNT and CDR2 YYREEE (reference sequence). The CDR3 DNA is TGTGCCAGCAGCGGGACTAGCGGGGGGTGGGAGACCCAGTACTTC. Amino acid sequence: CASSGTSGGWETQYF.

The chain links TRBV18 to TRBJ1-5; D is possibly TRBD1 (5 bases). Germline CDR1 reads KGHSH; CDR2 reads LQKENI. V was shortened by 2 bases and J by 6 bases, with 8 bases between the two germline ends. The CDR3 extends over 13 amino acids. The CDR3 nucleotides are TGTGCCAGCTCACCAACGGGGGGTCAGCCCCAGCATTTT. It specifies CASSPTGGQPQHF.